A single T cell receptor (beta chain) is shown here with its context. This entry is derived from a study of T-cell memory formation after mild COVID-19. One entry per CDR3 protein results from TCRdb running MiXCR on the 5' RACE reads. The table lists 390,000 or so distinct CDR3 sequences, approximately 15% of them singletons. The receptor comes from a man aged 18-30 years who had mild COVID-19 (a few samples of this study predate the infection). Cell type and time point are not known. Material for sequencing was PBMCs or a T cell subset sorted from them (not recorded which).

The CDR3 loop reads CASSLVGVIGGYTF. The CDR3 bases are TGTGCCAGCAGCTTAGTGGGGGTGATTGGTGGCTACACCTTC. The rearrangement joins TRBV7-9 to TRBJ1-2; possible D gene TRBD1, 5 bases. Between the trimmed V and J ends, which lost 1 base and 7 bases, there was a span of 13 bases. CDR1 is SEHNR and CDR2 is FQNEAQ in the germline V gene (reference sequence). The CDR3 loop spans 14 amino acids.